Below, 30 T cell receptor beta chains from the same sample are listed, as sequenced in a study of CD8 T cells in Susac syndrome. RNA in amounts of roughly 0.5 to 1 ug was reverse transcribed with random hexamers. From the immunoSEQ multiplex PCR reads, TCRdb called clonotypes with MiXCR, one entry per CDR3 protein. Among approximately 57,000 distinct CDR3 sequences listed, 95% were seen once. Source material: CD8+ T cells from PBMCs. These receptors all stem from a human donor with Susac syndrome.

V and J are TRBV9 and TRBJ2-5; D may be TRBD2 (7 bases). Trimming shortened V by 4 bases and J by 0 bases, and 22 bases separated the two germline ends. Looked up from germline, CDR1 is SGDLS and CDR2 is YYNGEE. The CDR3 length is 18 residues. The CDR3: CASSHPRAAGAHQETQYF. The DNA of the CDR3 is TGTGCCAGCAGCCATCCCCGGGCGGCGGGGGCCCACCAAGAGACCCAGTACTTC.

The chain carries TRBV20-1 and TRBJ1-1, with D uncertain. Between the trimmed V and J ends, which lost 6 bases and 8 bases, there was a span of 13 bases. CDR1 is DFQATT, CDR2 SNEGSKA, per germline (reference sequence). There are 11 residues in the CDR3. CDR3 amino acids: CSARSPTEAFF. Written as DNA, the CDR3 is TGCAGTGCGAGATCCCCTACCGAAGCTTTCTTT.

This sequence joins TRBV7-9 and TRBJ1-2; D gene ambiguous. This CDR3 has 12 amino acids. CDR1 is SEHNR and CDR2 is FQNEAQ in the germline V gene (reference sequence). Trimming cost V 5 bases and J 0 bases, with 4 bases left between them. DNA for the CDR3: TGTGCCAGCAGCCAGTCTAACTATGGCTACACCTTC. Its protein product is CASSQSNYGYTF.

The CDR3 loop reads CASSRRGQGYYEQYF. The CDR3 DNA follows: TGTGCCAGCAGCCGAAGGGGACAGGGATACTACGAGCAGTACTTC. The genes are TRBV5-6 and TRBJ2-7, with 9 bases that match TRBD1. This CDR3 comprises 15 residues. Per germline, CDR1 SGHDT and CDR2 YYEEEE. V shed 4 bases and J 3 bases; nucleotides not matched to a gene: 8. Looking up the rest from reference TRBV5-6 and TRBJ2-7 gives the full variable domain: DAGVTQSPTHLIKTRGQQVTLRCSPKSGHDTVSWYQQALGQGPQFIFQYYEEEERQRGNFPDRFSGHQFPNYSSELNVNALLLGDSALYLCASSRRGQGYYEQYFGPGTRLTVT.

The J gene is TRBJ2-2, the V gene TRBV30, with TRBD2 matching over 8 bases. The length of the CDR3 is 15 residues. The junction had 12 bases not matched to a gene; V was cut back by 3 bases and J by 9 bases. Germline-derived CDR1 and CDR2 are GTSNPN and SVGIG (reference sequence). CDR3: CAWRSSGGEHRELFF. The DNA for the CDR3 is TGTGCCTGGAGATCGAGCGGGGGAGAACACCGGGAGCTGTTTTTT. Supplemented by reference TRBV30 and TRBJ2-2, the full variable domain reads SQTIHQWPATLVQPVGSPLSLECTVEGTSNPNLYWYRQAAGRGLQLLFYSVGIGQISSEVPQNLSASRPQDRQFILSSKKLLLSDSGFYLCAWRSSGGEHRELFFGEGSRLTVL.

The V call is TRBV14, the J call TRBJ2-5; 12 nucleotides line up with TRBD2. The CDR3 is made up of 15 amino acids. The V segment lost 1 base and the J segment 6 bases; nucleotides outside the gene matches: 3. Germline values: CDR1 SGHDN, CDR2 FVKESK. CDR3 sequence (DNA): TGTGCCAGCAGCCAAGGACTAGCGGGGGCAAAGACCCAGTACTTC. Its translation: CASSQGLAGAKTQYF.

This chain links TRBV20-1 with TRBJ2-7; D may match TRBD1 or TRBD2 (5 bases each). The CDR3 contains 11 residues. V lost 4 bases and J lost 11, with 15 bases in between. Germline CDR1 DFQATT, CDR2 SNEGSKA (reference sequence). DNA for the CDR3: TGCAGTGCTAAGGTGGGGGTCTTGGAGTACTTC. This gives the protein CSAKVGVLEYF.

The chain employs TRBV20-1 and TRBJ2-1; 13 bases are shared with TRBD2. This CDR3 has 15 residues. Germline V gene sequence: CDR1 DFQATT, CDR2 SNEGSKA (reference sequence). Trimming at V came to 3 bases and at J to 8 bases, leaving 7 bases not matched to a gene. The CDR3 reads CSASNAGTSGDEQFF. The CDR3 DNA reads TGCAGTGCTAGCAACGCGGGGACTAGCGGGGATGAGCAGTTCTTC.

This clonotype was recorded only once. The chain couples TRBV7-9 to TRBJ2-5, with a tentative D call TRBD1 (5 bases). V lost 4 bases, J lost 4 bases, and 25 bases lay in between. Per germline, CDR1 SEHNR and CDR2 FQNEAQ (reference sequence). The CDR3 runs 18 residues. The CDR3 here is CASSSPGRWGDQGETQYF. The CDR3 DNA sequence: TGTGCCAGCAGCTCCCCAGGGCGATGGGGCGACCAGGGAGAGACCCAGTACTTC.

The chain carries TRBV5-1 and TRBJ2-5; D gene uncertain. V dropped 0 bases and J dropped 2 bases, with 17 bases sitting between them. Germline V CDR1 and CDR2: SGHRS, YFSETQ. The CDR3 spans 17 residues. CDR3 DNA sequence: TGCGCCAGCAGCTTGGGGCAGGCGACACTCTTACAAGAGACCCAGTACTTC. Translated, it gives CASSLGQATLLQETQYF.

The rearrangement links TRBV7-9 to TRBJ1-1; 8 bases match TRBD1. CDR1 and CDR2 (germline): SEHNR, FQNEAQ (reference sequence). The CDR3 length is 14 residues. V gave up 1 base and J gave up 6 bases; unmatched junction bases: 4. This CDR3 is CASSLGTGRPEAFF. CDR3 DNA sequence: TGTGCCAGCAGCTTAGGGACAGGGAGACCTGAAGCTTTCTTT.

This clonotype was picked up one time. V usage is TRBV6-5 and J usage is TRBJ2-5, with D unresolved. V was shortened by 5 bases and J by 3 bases, with 7 bases between the two germline ends. Germline V gene lookup returns CDR1 MNHEY and CDR2 SVGAGI. The length of the CDR3 is 12 residues. This CDR3 is CASSPAEETQYF. DNA of the CDR3: TGTGCCAGCAGTCCCGCGGAAGAGACCCAGTACTTC.

The chain employs TRBV5-4 and TRBJ1-2; D is unresolved. The V gene's germline CDR1 is SGHNT and CDR2 YYREEE (reference sequence). The CDR3 has 14 residues. V lost 2 bases to trimming and J lost 0 bases, with 8 bases between them. CDR3 protein: CASSFKGSNYGYTF. The CDR3 nucleotides read TGTGCCAGCAGCTTCAAGGGATCTAACTATGGCTACACCTTC. Drawing the rest from reference TRBV5-4 and TRBJ1-2, the complete variable domain is ETGVTQSPTHLIKTRGQQVTLRCSSQSGHNTVSWYQQALGQGPQFIFQYYREEENGRGNFPPRFSGLQFPNYSSELNVNALELDDSALYLCASSFKGSNYGYTFGSGTRLTVV.

The chain couples TRBV30 to TRBJ2-1; the D is unclear. Germline V CDR1 and CDR2: GTSNPN, SVGIG (reference sequence). V dropped 2 bases and J dropped 4 bases, with 9 bases sitting between them. This CDR3 spans 13 amino acids. CDR3 loop: CAWSKESYNEQFF. For the CDR3, the DNA is TGTGCCTGGAGTAAAGAGTCATACAATGAGCAGTTCTTC.

The J gene is TRBJ2-7, the V gene TRBV5-4, with TRBD1 matching over 8 bases. CDR1 is SGHNT and CDR2 is YYREEE in the germline V gene (reference sequence). This CDR3 comprises 15 residues. The ends lost 0 bases at V and 3 bases at J; junction bases unmatched: 5. The CDR3 is CASSLAQGADYEQYF. CDR3 bases: TGTGCCAGCAGCTTGGCGCAGGGGGCGGACTACGAGCAGTACTTC.

The genes are TRBV12-3 or TRBV12-4 and TRBJ2-1, with 11 bases aligning to TRBD2. J was trimmed by 4 bases and V by 5 bases; bases with no gene match: 19. CDR3 length equals 20 residues. The CDR3 protein is CASSPSRTSGPGMRYNEQFF. The CDR3 nucleotides are TGTGCCAGCAGTCCATCACGGACTAGCGGGCCCGGGATGAGGTACAATGAGCAGTTCTTC.

V and J are TRBV12-3 or TRBV12-4 and TRBJ2-5; TRBD2 agrees at 9 bases. This CDR3 has 16 residues. J lost 5 bases, V lost 6 bases, and 13 bases had no gene match. The CDR3 nucleotides read TGTGCCAGCAGGCGAGAACCGGGACTAGCCGTGGAGACCCAGTACTTC. Protein: CASRREPGLAVETQYF.

This chain joins TRBV12-3 or TRBV12-4 and TRBJ1-6; 8 nucleotides agree with TRBD1. With V trimmed by 5 bases and J by 8 bases, 5 bases remained unmatched. The CDR3 runs 14 residues. Here the CDR3 reads CASSLTGVHSPLHF. CDR3 coding DNA: TGTGCCAGCAGTCTGACAGGGGTGCATTCACCCCTCCACTTT.

The rearrangement uses TRBV5-1 and TRBJ2-7, with D maybe TRBD1 (7 bases). The ends were cut back, 4 bases at V and 0 bases at J, with 20 bases in the middle. This CDR3 comprises 17 residues. CDR1 is SGHRS, CDR2 YFSETQ, per germline. The CDR3 sequence is CASSQDQTGRSSYEQYF. The CDR3 DNA is TGCGCCAGCAGCCAAGACCAGACAGGGAGGAGCTCCTACGAGCAGTACTTC.

The chain carries TRBV4-3 and TRBJ1-1; 8 nucleotides match TRBD1. The CDR3 sequence is 16 residues long. Germline loops: CDR1 LGHNA, CDR2 YSLEER. The trim removed 4 bases at V and 1 base at J, leaving 8 bases unmatched. This CDR3 reads CASSLGGQDANTEAFF. CDR3 in DNA: TGCGCCAGCAGCCTTGGGGGACAGGACGCGAACACTGAAGCTTTCTTT.

This sequence joins TRBV30 and TRBJ2-7, with TRBD2 matching over 9 bases. V shed 4 bases and J 0 bases; nucleotides not matched to a gene: 4. In germline, CDR1 is GTSNPN, CDR2 SVGIG (reference sequence). The CDR3 totals 14 residues. The CDR3 here is CAWKPSGASYEQYF. CDR3 nucleotides: TGTGCCTGGAAGCCTAGCGGGGCCTCCTACGAGCAGTACTTC.

The chain employs TRBV27 and TRBJ2-5; D gene unclear. The CDR3 consists of 11 residues. Trimming removed 7 bases from V and 7 bases from J, with 10 bases in between. Germline V gene lookup returns CDR1 MNHEY and CDR2 SMNVEV (reference sequence). The CDR3 protein is CASNFLGTQYF. CDR3 nucleotide sequence: TGTGCCAGCAACTTTCTCGGGACCCAGTACTTC.

V usage is TRBV12-3 or TRBV12-4 and J usage is TRBJ1-6, with D unclear. This CDR3 has 14 residues. The ends were cut back, 6 bases at V and 6 bases at J, with 12 bases in the middle. Here the CDR3 DNA reads TGTGCCAGCAGCCCGATGGGGAGTAATTCACCCCTCCACTTT. Translation gives CASSPMGSNSPLHF.

The table lists this clonotype with a count of one. The chain uses TRBV19 and TRBJ2-7; D possibly corresponds to TRBD1 (6 bases). V was shortened by 9 bases and J by 4 bases, with 16 bases between the two germline ends. The CDR3 consists of 13 residues. Germline values: CDR1 LNHDA, CDR2 SQIVND (reference sequence). The CDR3 DNA reads TGTGCCAGCGTAGGGGGTTTTGGTTACGAGCAGTACTTC. It is translated as CASVGGFGYEQYF.

The J gene is TRBJ2-6, the V gene TRBV28, with TRBD1 matching over 7 bases. V trimming: 4 bases; J trimming: 0 bases; junction bases outside the gene matches: 12. Germline loops: CDR1 MDHEN, CDR2 SYDVKM. CDR3 size: 19 residues. CDR3 sequence (DNA): TGTGCCAGCAGTTCCAGGAAGAGGGACAGTCTCTCTGGGGCCAACGTCCTGACTTTC. This translates into CASSSRKRDSLSGANVLTF.

V and J are TRBV27 and TRBJ1-5; D gene ambiguous. The CDR3 covers 14 residues. V was pared by 2 bases and J by 1 base, with 6 bases between. Germline CDR1 and CDR2: MNHEY and SMNVEV (reference sequence). The CDR3 DNA reads as TGTGCCAGCAGTTTAGCTGTAAGCAATCAGCCCCAGCATTTT. Its translation: CASSLAVSNQPQHF.

The chain links TRBV7-6 to TRBJ2-3; 7 positions match TRBD2. J gave up 3 bases and V 3 bases, and 3 bases lay outside the gene matches. The CDR3 totals 14 residues. Germline values: CDR1 SGHVS, CDR2 FNYEAQ. The CDR3 DNA sequence: TGTGCCAGCAGCTTTGCTAGCGGTACAGATACGCAGTATTTT. This encodes CASSFASGTDTQYF.

The chain uses TRBV29-1 and TRBJ1-2; D possibly corresponds to TRBD1 (6 bases). The germline V and J ends were trimmed by 6 bases and 3 bases, with 20 bases remaining between them. This CDR3 spans 15 amino acids. CDR1 and CDR2 (germline): SQVTM, ANQGSEA. CDR3 region: CSVDKQGPHYYGYTF. The CDR3 bases are TGCAGCGTCGATAAACAGGGCCCCCATTACTATGGCTACACCTTC. Based on the CDR3 plus reference TRBV29-1 and TRBJ1-2, the full variable domain is SAVISQKPSRDICQRGTSLTIQCQVDSQVTMMFWYRQQPGQSLTLIATANQGSEATYESGFVIDKFPISRPNLTFSTLTVSNMSPEDSSIYLCSVDKQGPHYYGYTFGSGTRLTVV.

The chain uses TRBV3-1 and TRBJ2-7; tentatively, D is TRBD1 or TRBD2 (5 bases each). CDR1 and CDR2 (germline): LGHDT, YNNKEL (reference sequence). V shed 4 bases and J shed 2 bases, with 21 bases lying between them. The CDR3 sequence is 17 residues long. In nucleotides, the CDR3 is TGTGCCAGCAGCCCCTTGGGGGTCACGGGCCGAACCTACGAGCAGTACTTC. Amino acids: CASSPLGVTGRTYEQYF.

The J gene is TRBJ2-3, the V gene TRBV9; 11 bases are a match to TRBD2. Germline V gene sequence: CDR1 SGDLS, CDR2 YYNGEE. The CDR3 is 16 amino acids. The V segment lost 2 bases and the J segment 0 bases; nucleotides outside the gene matches: 2. The chain's CDR3 is CASSVLAGGSTDTQYF. The CDR3 region has the DNA TGTGCCAGCAGCGTGTTAGCGGGGGGGAGCACAGATACGCAGTATTTT.